This TCR beta chain was profiled in a study of CD8 T cells in Susac syndrome. Overall study context: Patients with Susac syndrome were, at the time of blood collection, therapy-naive, maintained on corticosteroids, or maintained on intravenous immunoglobulin alone.

Study conclusions and caveats: Susac syndrome CD8+ repertoires were clonally expanded, most strongly in CD8+ TEMRA cells.

Notes on this clonotype: Its antigen is unknown.

When the RNA was reverse transcribed, random hexamers were used with an input of about 0.5 to 1 ug. A multiplex approach, immunoSEQ multiplex PCR, amplified TCR beta CDR3 across 54 Vbeta and 13 Jbeta. TCRdb reprocessed the immunoSEQ multiplex PCR reads with MiXCR, giving one entry per CDR3 protein. The table shows 70,000 to 85,000 distinct CDR3 sequences, with roughly 96% occurring only once. Sequenced: CD8+ T cells from PBMCs. This TCR came from a human donor with Susac syndrome.

The CDR3 sequence: CASSLVIGTGELFF. For the CDR3, the DNA is TGTGCCAGCAGCTTAGTCATAGGGACCGGGGAGCTGTTTTTT. The chain recombines TRBV11-2 with TRBJ2-2; D call uncertain. Germline CDR1 and CDR2: SGHAT and FQNNGV. The CDR3 length is 14 residues. Trimming cost V 1 base and J 5 bases, with 8 bases left between them.